These T cell receptor beta chains were read from a single sample in a study of PD-1 blockade in classical Hodgkin lymphoma. Profiling relied on immunoSEQ multiplex PCR, and the TCRdb table lists in-frame clones only, not all of them. The repertoire consists of approximately 100,000 clones, with about 89% occurring once and the leading ten covering about 6.1%. The starting material was peripheral blood mononuclear cells (PBMCs), obtained before the second cycle of nivolumab. Receptors originate from a human donor with classical Hodgkin lymphoma. Both conserved end residues are part of each CDR3. The D gene is left open where the match is weak. Clone sizes are given selectively: once, few, many, or a class where the clone is expanded.

d_gene: .
j_gene: TRBJ1-1
abundance: .
v_gene: TRBV19
CDR3aa: CASSDRPETTEAFF
CDR3nt: TGTGCCAGTAGTGACCGTCCGGAGACCACTGAAGCTTTCTTT

d_gene: .
j_gene: TRBJ2-3
abundance: .
v_gene: TRBV7-9
CDR3aa: CASSHSKDTQYF
CDR3nt: TGTGCCAGCAGCCACTCTAAAGATACGCAGTATTTT

d_gene: .
j_gene: TRBJ1-1
abundance: .
v_gene: TRBV28
CDR3aa: CASTPTAFAEAFF
CDR3nt: TGTGCCAGCACCCCCACCGCTTTCGCTGAAGCTTTCTTT

d_gene: .
j_gene: TRBJ2-7
abundance: .
v_gene: TRBV5-1
CDR3aa: CASSFQGPAQYF
CDR3nt: TGCGCCAGCAGCTTTCAGGGGCCCGCTCAGTACTTC

d_gene: .
j_gene: TRBJ1-1
abundance: .
v_gene: TRBV7-9
CDR3aa: CASSLEKNTEAFF
CDR3nt: TGTGCCAGCAGCTTAGAGAAGAACACTGAAGCTTTCTTT

d_gene: TRBD2
j_gene: TRBJ2-1
abundance: .
v_gene: TRBV19
CDR3aa: CASSIPSGDEQFF
CDR3nt: TGTGCCAGTAGTATCCCTAGCGGCGATGAGCAGTTCTTC

d_gene: .
j_gene: TRBJ2-2
abundance: .
v_gene: TRBV30
CDR3aa: CAWSVTGAGELFF
CDR3nt: TGTGCCTGGAGTGTAACAGGAGCCGGGGAGCTGTTTTTT

d_gene: TRBD1
j_gene: TRBJ2-7
abundance: .
v_gene: TRBV30
CDR3aa: CAWTSDRGWYEQYF
CDR3nt: TGTGCCTGGACTTCGGACAGGGGGTGGTACGAGCAGTACTTC

d_gene: .
j_gene: TRBJ2-7
abundance: .
v_gene: TRBV5-8
CDR3aa: CASSSEQGEAHYEQYF
CDR3nt: TGTGCCAGCAGCTCCGAACAGGGTGAGGCCCATTACGAGCAGTACTTC

d_gene: .
j_gene: TRBJ1-1
abundance: .
v_gene: TRBV5-4
CDR3aa: CASSKGLSTEAFF
CDR3nt: TGTGCCAGCAGTAAAGGGTTAAGCACTGAAGCTTTCTTT

d_gene: TRBD1
j_gene: TRBJ2-3
abundance: once
v_gene: TRBV5-6
CDR3aa: CASSGGGTGTQYF
CDR3nt: TGTGCCAGCAGCGGGGGCGGGACAGGTACGCAGTATTTT

d_gene: TRBD1
j_gene: TRBJ1-2
abundance: .
v_gene: TRBV7-2
CDR3aa: CASSGQGLGHYGYTF
CDR3nt: TGTGCCAGCAGCGGACAGGGGCTGGGTCACTATGGCTACACCTTC